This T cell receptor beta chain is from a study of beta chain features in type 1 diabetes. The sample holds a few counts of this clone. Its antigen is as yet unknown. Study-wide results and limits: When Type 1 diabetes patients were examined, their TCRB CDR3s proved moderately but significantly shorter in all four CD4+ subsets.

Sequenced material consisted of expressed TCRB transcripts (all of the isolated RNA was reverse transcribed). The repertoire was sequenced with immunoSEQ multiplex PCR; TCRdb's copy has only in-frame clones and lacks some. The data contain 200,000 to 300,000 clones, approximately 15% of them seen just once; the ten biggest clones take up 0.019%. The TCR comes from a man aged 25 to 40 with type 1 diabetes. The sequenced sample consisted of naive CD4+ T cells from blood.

The CDR3 DNA reads as TGTGCCACCAGCAGACACCGGGACTCCCAAGAGACCCAGTACTTC. Its translation: CATSRHRDSQETQYF. The chain joins TRBV15 to TRBJ2-5; TRBD2 is a possible D gene (6 bases). The CDR3 length is 15 residues. Germline lookup yields CDR1 LNHNV and CDR2 YYDKDF (reference sequence). Trimming cost V 2 bases and J 1 base, with 11 bases left between them.